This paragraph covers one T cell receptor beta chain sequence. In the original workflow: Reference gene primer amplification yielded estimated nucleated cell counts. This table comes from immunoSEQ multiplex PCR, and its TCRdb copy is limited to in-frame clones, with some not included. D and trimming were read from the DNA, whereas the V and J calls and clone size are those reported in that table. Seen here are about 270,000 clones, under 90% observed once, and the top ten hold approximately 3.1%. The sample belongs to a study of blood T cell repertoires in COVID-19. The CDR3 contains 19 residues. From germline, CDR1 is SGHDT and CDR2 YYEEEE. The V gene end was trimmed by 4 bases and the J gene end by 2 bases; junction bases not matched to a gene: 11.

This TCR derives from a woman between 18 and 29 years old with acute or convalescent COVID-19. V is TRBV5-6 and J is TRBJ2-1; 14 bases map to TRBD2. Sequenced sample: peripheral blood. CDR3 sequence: CASSQSGTSGSWPYNEQFF. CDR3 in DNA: TGTGCCAGCAGCCAATCAGGGACTAGCGGGAGTTGGCCCTACAATGAGCAGTTCTTC.